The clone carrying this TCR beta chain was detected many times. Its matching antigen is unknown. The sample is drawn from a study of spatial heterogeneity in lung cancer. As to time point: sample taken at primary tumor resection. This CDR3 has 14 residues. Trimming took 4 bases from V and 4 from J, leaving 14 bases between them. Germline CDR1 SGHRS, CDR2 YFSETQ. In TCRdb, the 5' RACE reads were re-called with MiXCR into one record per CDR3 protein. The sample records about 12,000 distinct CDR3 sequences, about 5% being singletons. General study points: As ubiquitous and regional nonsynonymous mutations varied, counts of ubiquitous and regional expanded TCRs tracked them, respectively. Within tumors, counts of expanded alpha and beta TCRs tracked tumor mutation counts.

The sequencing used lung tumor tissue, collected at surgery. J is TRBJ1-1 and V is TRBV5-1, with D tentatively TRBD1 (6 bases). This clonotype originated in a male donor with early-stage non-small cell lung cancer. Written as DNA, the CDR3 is TGCGCCAGCAGCCGGGAGGGGGTAAGCACTGAAGCTTTCTTT. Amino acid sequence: CASSREGVSTEAFF.